One sample yielded the 13 T cell receptor beta chains listed below, sequenced in a study of cytomegalovirus exposure and HLA in healthy donors. The PCR made use of 60 Vbeta and 13 Jbeta primers. Libraries were prepared by immunoSEQ multiplex PCR; TCRdb keeps only in-frame clonotypes and omits some of them. The sample has 100,000 to 150,000 clones, around 76% seen once. The specimen sequenced was PBMCs. Receptors were obtained from a male donor in good health and CMV-seronegative.

This clone was detected a few times. The rearrangement links TRBV28 to TRBJ2-7; 8 bases match TRBD2. Germline trimming cut 5 bases from V and 11 bases from J; bases unmatched to any gene: 14. This CDR3 is 14 amino acids long. CDR1 is MDHEN and CDR2 is SYDVKM in the germline V gene. The CDR3 DNA reads as TGTGCCAGCAGTCCCCCGGGACTAGTCGGTCGGGAGTACTTC. Protein product: CASSPPGLVGREYF.

The chain is built from TRBV27 and TRBJ2-7; tentative D call: TRBD2 (5 bases). Trimming removed 8 bases from V and 1 base from J, with 15 bases in between. The V gene's germline CDR1 is MNHEY and CDR2 SMNVEV (reference sequence). This CDR3 has 14 residues. This CDR3 is CASGSGFSSYEQYF. CDR3 bases: TGTGCCAGCGGTTCGGGGTTTAGTTCCTACGAGCAGTACTTC.

This clone was counted once. This rearrangement joins TRBV7-6 to TRBJ1-4; TRBD1 agrees at 8 bases. This CDR3 has 18 residues. Germline CDR1 reads SGHVS; CDR2 reads FNYEAQ. V lost 3 bases, J lost 2 bases, and 11 bases stayed unmatched. The CDR3 loop is CASSFDRGRGWTNEKLFF. The CDR3 DNA reads TGTGCCAGCAGCTTTGACAGGGGCCGGGGGTGGACTAATGAAAAACTGTTTTTT.

The gene calls are TRBV7-2 and TRBJ1-2; perhaps TRBD1 as D (6 bases). Germline-derived CDR1 and CDR2 are SGHTA and FQGNSA. V lost 4 bases and J 6 bases, leaving 12 bases between the germline ends. The CDR3 runs 13 residues. The CDR3 protein is CASSWGQGDGYTF. CDR3 DNA: TGTGCCAGCAGCTGGGGGCAGGGCGATGGCTACACCTTC.

The CDR3 region has the DNA TGCGCCAGCAGCTTCACCCTAGCGGGAACCAATGAGCAGTTCTTC. Its translation is CASSFTLAGTNEQFF. This sequence joins TRBV4-3 and TRBJ2-1; TRBD2 agrees at 9 bases. The V segment lost 5 bases and the J segment 6 bases; nucleotides outside the gene matches: 8. Germline CDR1 LGHNA, CDR2 YSLEER. The CDR3 sequence is 15 residues long.

This clone was recorded a few times. The V call is TRBV5-1, the J call TRBJ1-1; D is undetermined. V dropped 0 bases and J dropped 0 bases, with 6 bases sitting between them. The CDR3 sequence is 14 residues long. CDR1 is SGHRS and CDR2 is YFSETQ in the germline V gene. In DNA, the CDR3 is TGCGCCAGCAGCTTGGGACATGTGAACACTGAAGCTTTCTTT. Amino acid sequence: CASSLGHVNTEAFF.

This CDR3 reads CASSLASSPFYEQYF. The CDR3 DNA sequence: TGTGCCAGCAGCTTGGCGTCTAGCCCTTTCTACGAGCAGTACTTC. V usage is TRBV5-4 and J usage is TRBJ2-7, with a possible D match to TRBD2 (5 bases). There are 15 residues in the CDR3. Between the trimmed V and J ends, which lost 0 bases and 3 bases, there was a span of 13 bases. Germline CDR1 is SGHNT and CDR2 is YYREEE (reference sequence).

The genes are TRBV7-2 and TRBJ2-2; D gene uncertain. The CDR3 is 12 amino acids. V lost 2 bases to trimming and J lost 10 bases, with 8 bases between them. Germline V gene lookup returns CDR1 SGHTA and CDR2 FQGNSA. This CDR3 reads CASSLFGAELFF. The DNA of the CDR3 is TGTGCCAGCAGCTTATTCGGTGCGGAGCTGTTTTTT.

The chain uses TRBV16 and TRBJ2-5; no clear D gene. The V end was cut by 1 base, the J end by 2 bases, with 8 bases between. The CDR3 has 14 amino acids. Germline loops: CDR1 KGHSY, CDR2 FQNENV. The CDR3 sequence: CASSQLSGQETQYF. The CDR3 nucleotides are TGTGCCAGCAGCCAATTGTCAGGACAAGAGACCCAGTACTTC.

This chain links TRBV9 with TRBJ2-1; D might be TRBD1 (6 bases). Trimming took off 4 bases at V and 2 bases at J, with 10 bases between the two ends. Germline lookup yields CDR1 SGDLS and CDR2 YYNGEE. The CDR3 spans 14 residues. The CDR3 DNA follows: TGTGCCAGCAGCCCAGGGGTGGCCTACAATGAGCAGTTCTTC. It is translated as CASSPGVAYNEQFF.

The chain links TRBV4-1 to TRBJ2-1, with 9 bases lining up with TRBD2. CDR1 MGHRA and CDR2 YSYEKL come from the germline V gene. The CDR3 covers 16 residues. V trimming: 8 bases; J trimming: 4 bases; junction bases outside the gene matches: 12. CDR3 sequence: CASVPGGLAGYNEQFF. In nucleotides, the CDR3 is TGCGCCAGCGTCCCGGGGGGGCTAGCGGGGTACAATGAGCAGTTCTTC.

The sample holds a few counts of this clone. V and J are TRBV9 and TRBJ1-5; 7 nucleotides agree with TRBD1. The V and J ends lost 4 bases and 5 bases, in that order; junction bases with no gene match: 6. This CDR3 has 14 amino acids. Germline-derived CDR1 and CDR2 are SGDLS and YYNGEE. For the CDR3, the DNA is TGTGCCAGCAGCCTCCAGGGGGAGCATCAGCCCCAGCATTTT. Its protein product is CASSLQGEHQPQHF. The whole variable domain, filled in from reference TRBV9 and TRBJ1-5, reads DSGVTQTPKHLITATGQRVTLRCSPRSGDLSVYWYQQSLDQGLQFLIQYYNGEERAKGNILERFSAQQFPDLHSELNLSSLELGDSALYFCASSLQGEHQPQHFGDGTRLSIL.

The rearrangement joins TRBV5-1 to TRBJ2-5; the match to TRBD2 covers 7 bases. V shed 5 bases and J 5 bases; nucleotides not matched to a gene: 3. Per germline, CDR1 SGHRS and CDR2 YFSETQ. This CDR3 is 12 amino acids long. DNA for the CDR3: TGCGCCAGCAGACGGGGGGTTGAGACCCAGTACTTC. Its protein is CASRRGVETQYF.